Listed below are T cell receptor beta chains from one sample, sequenced in a study of OX40 agonist ivuxolimab in advanced cancers. The table came from immunoSEQ multiplex PCR; TCRdb's copy has only in-frame clones and leaves some out. The sample lists 20,000 to 25,000 clones, around 89% occurring once. Source: CD4+ or CD8+ T cells sorted from blood, taken in a trial of the OX40 agonist ivuxolimab. These receptors all stem from an adult with an advanced solid tumor such as melanoma, head and neck, liver or kidney cancer. Each CDR3 is given with its conserved first and last residue. The D gene is left open where the match is weak. Rows may omit the clone size; those that give it use once, few, many or a size class.

J gene: TRBJ2-4
D gene: TRBD2
V gene: TRBV27
clone size: .
CDR3 protein: CASSPPSGGVRNIQYF
CDR3 DNA: TGTGCCAGCAGTCCCCCCAGCGGGGGGGTCCGGAACATTCAGTACTTC

J gene: TRBJ2-7
D gene: TRBD2
V gene: TRBV11-2
clone size: .
CDR3 protein: CASSLTSGGIEQYF
CDR3 DNA: TGTGCCAGCAGCCTCACTAGCGGGGGGATCGAGCAGTACTTC

J gene: TRBJ1-5
D gene: TRBD1
V gene: TRBV27
clone size: .
CDR3 protein: CASSSGTGANQPQHF
CDR3 DNA: TGTGCCAGCAGTTCCGGGACAGGGGCTAATCAGCCCCAGCATTTT

J gene: TRBJ1-2
D gene: TRBD1
V gene: TRBV19
clone size: .
CDR3 protein: CASSITQGARGYTF
CDR3 DNA: TGTGCCAGTAGTATCACACAGGGGGCGCGAGGCTACACCTTC

J gene: TRBJ1-1
D gene: .
V gene: TRBV4-1
clone size: .
CDR3 protein: CASSPILGLTREAFF
CDR3 DNA: TGCGCCAGCAGCCCGATCCTGGGGCTAACAAGGGAAGCTTTCTTT

J gene: TRBJ2-2
D gene: .
V gene: TRBV27
clone size: .
CDR3 protein: CASSPSTTGELFF
CDR3 DNA: TGTGCCAGCAGTCCGAGTACCACCGGGGAGCTGTTTTTT

J gene: TRBJ2-7
D gene: .
V gene: TRBV27
clone size: .
CDR3 protein: CASGFNMAEQYF
CDR3 DNA: TGTGCCAGCGGATTTAATATGGCCGAGCAGTACTTC

J gene: TRBJ2-1
D gene: TRBD1
V gene: TRBV30
clone size: .
CDR3 protein: CAWGDRGLEQFF
CDR3 DNA: TGTGCCTGGGGTGACAGGGGGCTTGAGCAGTTCTTC

J gene: TRBJ2-3
D gene: .
V gene: TRBV27
clone size: few
CDR3 protein: CASSLVAALTDTQYF
CDR3 DNA: TGTGCCAGCAGTTTAGTAGCGGCCCTCACAGATACGCAGTATTTT

J gene: TRBJ2-7
D gene: TRBD2
V gene: TRBV9
clone size: .
CDR3 protein: CASSVGASGSSYEQYF
CDR3 DNA: TGTGCCAGCAGCGTGGGGGCTAGCGGGAGTTCCTACGAGCAGTACTTC

J gene: TRBJ2-1
D gene: .
V gene: TRBV4-1
clone size: .
CDR3 protein: CASSQVLAYNEQFF
CDR3 DNA: TGCGCCAGCAGCCAAGTTTTAGCCTACAATGAGCAGTTCTTC

J gene: TRBJ2-1
D gene: TRBD2
V gene: TRBV13
clone size: .
CDR3 protein: CASSASGVYNEQFF
CDR3 DNA: TGTGCCAGCAGCGCTAGCGGGGTCTACAATGAGCAGTTCTTC

J gene: TRBJ2-5
D gene: TRBD2
V gene: TRBV5-4
clone size: .
CDR3 protein: CASSSRLRGTSGETQYF
CDR3 DNA: TGTGCCAGCAGCTCCAGACTCCGCGGGACTAGCGGAGAGACCCAGTACTTC

J gene: TRBJ2-7
D gene: .
V gene: TRBV7-9
clone size: .
CDR3 protein: CASSSPAGSYEQYF
CDR3 DNA: TGTGCCAGCAGCTCACCCGCCGGGAGTTACGAGCAGTACTTC

J gene: TRBJ2-7
D gene: .
V gene: TRBV7-8
clone size: .
CDR3 protein: CASSLAFQYEQYF
CDR3 DNA: TGTGCCAGCAGCTTAGCGTTTCAATACGAGCAGTACTTC

J gene: TRBJ2-7
D gene: TRBD1
V gene: TRBV27
clone size: .
CDR3 protein: CASISGGEQYF
CDR3 DNA: TGTGCCAGCATATCAGGGGGCGAGCAGTACTTC

J gene: TRBJ1-3
D gene: .
V gene: TRBV7-9
clone size: .
CDR3 protein: CASSLPSAGNTIYF
CDR3 DNA: TGTGCCAGCAGCTTACCCAGCGCTGGAAACACCATATATTTT

J gene: TRBJ1-1
D gene: TRBD1
V gene: TRBV11-2
clone size: .
CDR3 protein: CASSLQYGQGKNTEAFF
CDR3 DNA: TGTGCCAGCAGCCTACAATACGGACAGGGGAAGAACACTGAAGCTTTCTTT

J gene: TRBJ2-7
D gene: TRBD1
V gene: TRBV7-9
clone size: .
CDR3 protein: CASSGPGQGSYEQYF
CDR3 DNA: TGTGCCAGCAGCGGGCCGGGACAGGGGTCCTACGAGCAGTACTTC

J gene: TRBJ2-6
D gene: .
V gene: TRBV6-4
clone size: .
CDR3 protein: CASSEPGANVLTF
CDR3 DNA: TGTGCCAGCAGTGAGCCTGGGGCCAACGTCCTGACTTTC

J gene: TRBJ2-6
D gene: .
V gene: TRBV9
clone size: .
CDR3 protein: CASRGLAASAGANVLTF
CDR3 DNA: TGTGCCAGCAGAGGCCTGGCCGCCTCGGCCGGGGCCAACGTCCTGACTTTC

J gene: TRBJ2-4
D gene: .
V gene: TRBV6-1
clone size: .
CDR3 protein: CASKAKNIQYF
CDR3 DNA: TGTGCCAGCAAAGCCAAAAACATTCAGTACTTC

J gene: TRBJ2-3
D gene: TRBD2
V gene: TRBV7-8
clone size: .
CDR3 protein: CASSSRLAGTTSTDTQYF
CDR3 DNA: TGTGCCAGCAGCTCACGACTAGCGGGAACTACTAGCACAGATACGCAGTATTTT

J gene: TRBJ2-3
D gene: TRBD2
V gene: TRBV4-2
clone size: .
CDR3 protein: CASSHQSGEGGDTQYF
CDR3 DNA: TGTGCCAGCAGCCACCAGAGCGGGGAGGGCGGAGATACGCAGTATTTT

J gene: TRBJ1-5
D gene: .
V gene: TRBV7-9
clone size: .
CDR3 protein: CASSLVGGSQPQHF
CDR3 DNA: TGTGCCAGCAGCTTAGTGGGGGGCTCACAGCCCCAGCATTTT

J gene: TRBJ2-7
D gene: .
V gene: TRBV7-2
clone size: .
CDR3 protein: CASSEMNRYYEQYF
CDR3 DNA: TGTGCCAGCAGTGAAATGAACAGATACTACGAGCAGTACTTC

J gene: TRBJ1-3
D gene: .
V gene: TRBV5-6
clone size: .
CDR3 protein: CASSLGRTGNSGNTIYF
CDR3 DNA: TGTGCCAGCAGCTTAGGGAGAACAGGGAACTCTGGAAACACCATATATTTT

J gene: TRBJ2-1
D gene: .
V gene: TRBV7-8
clone size: .
CDR3 protein: CASSSSNEQFF
CDR3 DNA: TGTGCCAGCAGCTCCTCCAATGAGCAGTTCTTC

J gene: TRBJ2-5
D gene: TRBD2
V gene: TRBV5-6
clone size: .
CDR3 protein: CASSPSGSPQYF
CDR3 DNA: TGTGCCAGCAGCCCTAGCGGGAGCCCCCAGTACTTC

J gene: TRBJ2-1
D gene: TRBD2
V gene: TRBV4-2
clone size: .
CDR3 protein: CASSQVSSGANEQFF
CDR3 DNA: TGTGCCAGCAGCCAAGTATCTAGCGGGGCGAATGAGCAGTTCTTC

J gene: TRBJ1-1
D gene: .
V gene: TRBV7-9
clone size: .
CDR3 protein: CASSARERGTEAFF
CDR3 DNA: TGTGCCAGCAGCGCCCGGGAGAGGGGCACTGAAGCTTTCTTT

J gene: TRBJ1-2
D gene: .
V gene: TRBV7-9
clone size: .
CDR3 protein: CASSPGLYGYTF
CDR3 DNA: TGTGCCAGCAGCCCTGGACTCTATGGCTACACCTTC

J gene: TRBJ2-7
D gene: .
V gene: TRBV7-6
clone size: .
CDR3 protein: CASSSNGGTDYEQYF
CDR3 DNA: TGTGCCAGCAGCTCAAATGGAGGGACAGACTACGAGCAGTACTTC

J gene: TRBJ2-5
D gene: .
V gene: TRBV2
clone size: .
CDR3 protein: CASSGSHPQETQYF
CDR3 DNA: TGTGCCAGCAGTGGCTCCCACCCCCAAGAGACCCAGTACTTC

J gene: TRBJ2-2
D gene: TRBD2
V gene: TRBV9
clone size: .
CDR3 protein: CASSGLSVWRESTGELFF
CDR3 DNA: TGTGCCAGCAGCGGGCTTTCCGTTTGGCGGGAGAGCACCGGGGAGCTGTTTTTT

J gene: TRBJ2-4
D gene: TRBD2
V gene: TRBV5-1
clone size: .
CDR3 protein: CASSPQAGVAKNIQYF
CDR3 DNA: TGCGCCAGCAGCCCGCAAGCGGGGGTAGCCAAAAACATTCAGTACTTC

J gene: TRBJ1-1
D gene: .
V gene: TRBV4-1
clone size: .
CDR3 protein: CASSQYYGEKGANTEAFF
CDR3 DNA: TGCGCCAGCAGCCAATACTACGGGGAGAAAGGAGCGAACACTGAAGCTTTCTTT

J gene: TRBJ2-2
D gene: .
V gene: TRBV4-1
clone size: .
CDR3 protein: CASSQVLAREGELFF
CDR3 DNA: TGCGCCAGCAGCCAAGTGTTGGCGAGGGAAGGAGAGCTGTTTTTT

J gene: TRBJ1-1
D gene: .
V gene: TRBV27
clone size: .
CDR3 protein: CASSFRGPNTEAFF
CDR3 DNA: TGTGCCAGCAGTTTTCGGGGGCCAAACACTGAAGCTTTCTTT

J gene: TRBJ2-1
D gene: TRBD2
V gene: TRBV9
clone size: .
CDR3 protein: CASSVFAGTSGRGEQFF
CDR3 DNA: TGTGCCAGCAGCGTCTTCGCCGGGACTAGCGGGAGAGGTGAGCAGTTCTTC

J gene: TRBJ2-1
D gene: TRBD1
V gene: TRBV7-7
clone size: .
CDR3 protein: CASSFSDRGNEQFF
CDR3 DNA: TGTGCCAGCAGCTTCTCCGACAGGGGCAATGAGCAGTTCTTC

J gene: TRBJ1-3
D gene: TRBD1
V gene: TRBV7-9
clone size: .
CDR3 protein: CASSTPWDSRNTIYF
CDR3 DNA: TGTGCCAGCAGCACTCCCTGGGACAGCCGAAACACCATATATTTT

J gene: TRBJ1-5
D gene: TRBD1
V gene: TRBV7-2
clone size: .
CDR3 protein: CASSSGGAGYQPQHF
CDR3 DNA: TGTGCCAGCAGCTCAGGGGGCGCCGGTTATCAGCCCCAGCATTTT

J gene: TRBJ1-2
D gene: TRBD1
V gene: TRBV29-1
clone size: .
CDR3 protein: CSVRTGGGNYGYTF
CDR3 DNA: TGCAGCGTTCGGACAGGCGGGGGTAACTATGGCTACACCTTC

J gene: TRBJ1-1
D gene: TRBD1
V gene: TRBV6-1
clone size: .
CDR3 protein: CASRAGGLNTEAFF
CDR3 DNA: TGTGCCAGCAGGGCAGGGGGCCTGAACACTGAAGCTTTCTTT

J gene: TRBJ1-4
D gene: .
V gene: TRBV10-1
clone size: .
CDR3 protein: CASPEGGPKGRNEKLFF
CDR3 DNA: TGCGCCAGCCCCGAAGGGGGACCTAAAGGCAGAAATGAAAAACTGTTTTTT

J gene: TRBJ2-6
D gene: .
V gene: TRBV9
clone size: once
CDR3 protein: CASSVPRQLYSGANVLTF
CDR3 DNA: TGTGCCAGCAGCGTACCCAGACAGCTCTACTCTGGGGCCAACGTCCTGACTTTC

J gene: TRBJ2-5
D gene: .
V gene: TRBV7-9
clone size: .
CDR3 protein: CASSFPLGDGETQYF
CDR3 DNA: TGTGCCAGCAGCTTTCCCTTGGGAGATGGGGAGACCCAGTACTTC